This TCR beta chain was recovered during a study of CD8+CD57+ T cells in acquired aplastic anemia. This clonotype was picked up many times. V was trimmed by 0 bases and J by 2 bases, leaving 8 bases between them. This CDR3 contains 14 residues. Germline CDR1 SGHRS, CDR2 YFSETQ. TCR beta VDJ and CDR3 profiling used genomic DNA as template. MiXCR was run by TCRdb on the reads, yielding one entry per CDR3 protein. The data hold about 200,000 distinct CDR3 sequences, with approximately 35% observed a single time. The chain joins TRBV5-1 to TRBJ2-5; TRBD1 might be the D (6 bases). The receptor comes from a human donor in good health, serving as a control. Sequenced sample: sorted CD4+, CD8+, or CD8+CD57+ T cells (not recorded which) from PBMCs. CDR3 in DNA: TGCGCCAGCAGCTTGGAAGGACAGCAAGAGACCCAGTACTTC. Amino acid sequence: CASSLEGQQETQYF. Combining the CDR3 with reference TRBV5-1 and TRBJ2-5 gives the whole variable domain KAGVTQTPRYLIKTRGQQVTLSCSPISGHRSVSWYQQTPGQGLQFLFEYFSETQRNKGNFPGRFSGRQFSNSRSEMNVSTLELGDSALYLCASSLEGQQETQYFGPGTRLLVL.